This section outlines one TCR beta chain sequence together with its context. Looked up from germline, CDR1 is GTSNPN and CDR2 is SVGIG (reference sequence). There are 14 residues in the CDR3. V gave up 3 bases and J gave up 11 bases; unmatched junction bases: 12. The data originate from a study of blood T cell repertoires in COVID-19. Study-wide background: Samples came from the United States, Italy and Spain, spanning acute and convalescent COVID-19. The analysed material was cDNA or gDNA that came from T cells, B-cell-depleted T cells, or PBMCs.

In the authors' methods: How many nucleated cells were present was estimated from reference gene primer amplification. Method: immunoSEQ multiplex PCR; TCRdb's copy keeps in-frame clones and lacks some. D and trimming were read from the DNA, whereas the V and J calls and clone size are those reported in that table. The table lists about 140,000 clones, approximately 78% of them singletons, with roughly 3.9% in the top ten. The chain joins TRBV30 to TRBJ2-7, with 11 bases identical to TRBD2. Sequencing used peripheral blood. The clonotype was recovered from a woman of 80 years or more with acute or convalescent COVID-19. The CDR3 here is CAWRRLAGTGGEYF. The CDR3 DNA reads TGTGCCTGGAGGCGACTAGCGGGAACGGGTGGGGAGTACTTC.